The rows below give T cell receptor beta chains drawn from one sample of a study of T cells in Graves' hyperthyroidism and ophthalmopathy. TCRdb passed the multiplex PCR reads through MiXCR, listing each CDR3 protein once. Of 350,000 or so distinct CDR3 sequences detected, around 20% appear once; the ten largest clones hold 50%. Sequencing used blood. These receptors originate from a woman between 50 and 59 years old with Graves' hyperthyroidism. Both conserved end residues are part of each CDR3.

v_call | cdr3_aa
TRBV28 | CASSPLWTSGRGYEQYF
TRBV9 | CASSTGTGAYNEQFF
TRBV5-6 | CASSLSRTVNTGELFF
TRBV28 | CASSKDGNNSPLHF
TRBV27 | CASSFGTGFPETQYF
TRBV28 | CASTLGAGINQPQHF
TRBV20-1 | CSARDLGSGANVLTF
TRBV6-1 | CASSSPREQYF
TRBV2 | CASSRGQGELGYTF
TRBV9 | CASSLSADGSYNSPLHF
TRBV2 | CASKGETNQPQHF
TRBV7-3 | CASNAGLGDTQYF
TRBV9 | CASSPYGGEKLFF
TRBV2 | CASSQRSGGGGYTF
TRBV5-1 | CASSQQGQGYGYTF
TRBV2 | CASSQETGELNEQYF
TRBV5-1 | CASSLAVQGEAFF
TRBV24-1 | CATSELGGREQFF
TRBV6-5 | CASSYGSRTSGVQETQYF
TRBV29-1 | CSVEDRRQGYYEQYF
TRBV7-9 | CASSLAPSGISSYNEQFF
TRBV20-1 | CSAREDRYEQYF
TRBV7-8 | CASSLDQGVYTF
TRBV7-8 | CASSRQGNNQPQHF
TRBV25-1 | CASSRIIAGVFNEQFF
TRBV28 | CASSRTTGFNQPQHF
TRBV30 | CAWSDGTVNTEAFF
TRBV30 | CAWSPLGGGKTGELFF
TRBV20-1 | CSASGGLRGDTQYF
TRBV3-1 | CASSQDMTTIYEQYF
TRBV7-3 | CASSPSTGKFQETQYF
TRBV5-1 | CASSRGGTGDWDTQYF
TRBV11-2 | CASSPAGGPAQYF
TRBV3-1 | CASSHGGEAFF
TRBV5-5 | CASSLSSRGAPSTDTQYF
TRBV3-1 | CASSRPVGNGYTEAFF
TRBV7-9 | CASMGPAGNTIYF
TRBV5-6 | CASSLTGLNYEQYF
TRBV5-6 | CASSLVAGFNEKLFF
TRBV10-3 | CAISESGEGAEAFF
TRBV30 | CAWSRGRGNTDTQYF
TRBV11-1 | CASSSSGTGSYEQYF
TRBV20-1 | CSAIPGQLGGYTF
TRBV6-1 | CASSEAGHSSYEQYF
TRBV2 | CASRVGENTGELFF
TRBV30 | CAWMGQATGGYTF
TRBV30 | CAWSGTGNTEAFF
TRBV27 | CASRKGPSSYNSPLHF
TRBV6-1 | CASSRGTLYNEQFF